Below are 22 T cell receptor beta chains sequenced from a single sample in a study of blood T cell repertoires in COVID-19. Assay: immunoSEQ multiplex PCR; the TCRdb copy retains only in-frame clones and omits some. The table lists around 380,000 clones, 81% of them singletons. Sequenced input: peripheral blood. Receptors originate from a human donor with acute or convalescent COVID-19. The donor label of this sample is uncertain.

J is TRBJ1-1 and V is TRBV11-2, with unresolved D. Germline lookup yields CDR1 SGHAT and CDR2 FQNNGV. V lost 5 bases and J 0 bases, leaving 7 bases between the germline ends. The CDR3 extends over 13 amino acids. The CDR3 here is CASSPRVNTEAFF. The CDR3 bases are TGTGCCAGCAGCCCCCGGGTGAACACTGAAGCTTTCTTT.

This rearrangement joins TRBV4-1 to TRBJ1-6; the D gene is possibly TRBD1 (6 bases). The V end was cut by 0 bases, the J end by 14 bases, with 11 bases between. This CDR3 is built from 13 residues. Germline V lookup: CDR1 MGHRA, CDR2 YSYEKL. The CDR3 sequence: CASSQDQGFSLHF. The CDR3 region has the DNA TGCGCCAGCAGCCAAGATCAGGGGTTTTCCCTCCACTTT.

V usage is TRBV6-1 and J usage is TRBJ1-2, with 7 bases identical to TRBD1. The CDR3 covers 14 residues. Unmatched junction bases numbered 0, after V lost 1 base and J lost 1 base. Per the germline V gene, CDR1 is MNHNS and CDR2 is SASEGT. CDR3 in amino acids: CASSEDRGNYGYTF. CDR3 coding DNA: TGTGCCAGCAGTGAAGACAGGGGTAACTATGGCTACACCTTC.

The chain carries TRBV15 and TRBJ2-1, with D possibly being TRBD2 (7 bases). The CDR3 spans 16 residues. The germline CDR1 and CDR2 sequences are LNHNV and YYDKDF (reference sequence). Trimming took off 0 bases at V and 10 bases at J, with 19 bases between the two ends. The CDR3 is CATSRDLRGLAEEQFF. DNA of the CDR3: TGTGCCACCAGCAGAGATTTGCGGGGGCTGGCGGAAGAGCAGTTCTTC. The entire variable domain, with the rest obtained from reference TRBV15 and TRBJ2-1, is as follows: DAMVIQNPRYQVTQFGKPVTLSCSQTLNHNVMYWYQQKSSQAPKLLFHYYDKDFNNEADTPDNFQSRRPNTSFCFLDIRSPGLGDTAMYLCATSRDLRGLAEEQFFGPGTRLTVL.

The V gene is TRBV21-1, the J gene TRBJ2-1; TRBD2 is the table's D call and was not checked against the DNA. TRBV21-1 is a pseudogene. This CDR3 has 12 residues. CDR3 in amino acids: CASSKESNEQFF. The CDR3 nucleotides read TGTGCCAGCAGCAAAGAGAGCAATGAGCAGTTCTTC.

J is TRBJ1-1 and V is TRBV23-1; a possible D gene is TRBD1 (5 bases). TRBV23-1 qualifies as an ORF whose function is uncertain. The V and J ends lost 8 bases and 4 bases respectively, with 17 bases between them. The CDR3 contains 14 residues. CDR3 nucleotides: TGCGCCAGCGGCCTATCCGGACATTCCACTGAAGCTTTCTTT. As protein: CASGLSGHSTEAFF.

The chain employs TRBV29-1 and TRBJ2-7; 8 nucleotides match TRBD1. The CDR3 sequence is 14 residues long. CDR1 is SQVTM and CDR2 is ANQGSEA in the germline V gene. Trimming cost V 5 bases and J 2 bases; bases outside gene matches: 8. CDR3 DNA: TGCAGCGTTAGGACAGGGCGCCCTCCCTACGAGCAGTACTTC. Protein: CSVRTGRPPYEQYF.

The V call is TRBV21-1, the J call TRBJ1-5; the table's D call TRBD1 went unverified against the DNA. TRBV21-1 is an annotated pseudogene. The CDR3 length is 15 residues. CDR3 in amino acids: CASSRGQDSNQPQHF. The CDR3 DNA reads TGTGCCAGCAGCCGTGGACAAGATAGCAATCAGCCCCAGCATTTT.

The V call is TRBV5-1, the J call TRBJ2-7, with 9 bases matching TRBD1. Germline V gene sequence: CDR1 SGHRS, CDR2 YFSETQ. This CDR3 has 15 amino acids. V gave up 4 bases and J gave up 5 bases; unmatched junction bases: 10. In nucleotides, the CDR3 is TGCGCCAGCAGCCTTACGGGACAGGGTGTCCACGAGCAGTACTTC. Translating gives CASSLTGQGVHEQYF.

The V gene is TRBV5-1, the J gene TRBJ2-7, with 8 bases matching TRBD1. CDR1 SGHRS and CDR2 YFSETQ come from the germline V gene. The CDR3 runs 14 residues. The ends lost 1 base at V and 3 bases at J; junction bases unmatched: 3. In DNA, the CDR3 is TGCGCCAGCAGCTTGACAGGACAGGGCTACGAGCAGTACTTC. Residues: CASSLTGQGYEQYF.

This clone was counted a single time. This sequence joins TRBV29-1 and TRBJ2-2; D uncertain. CDR3 size: 10 residues. From germline, CDR1 is SQVTM and CDR2 ANQGSEA. Between the trimmed V and J ends, which lost 4 bases and 6 bases, there was a span of 3 bases. In DNA form, the CDR3 reads TGCAGCGTTGCCGCCGGGGAGCTGTTTTTT. It codes for CSVAAGELFF.

This sequence joins TRBV6-6 and TRBJ1-1; 9 positions agree with TRBD1. The CDR3 is 14 residues long. Germline V CDR1 and CDR2: MNHNY, SVGAGI (reference sequence). The ends lost 6 bases at V and 5 bases at J; junction bases unmatched: 7. This chain's CDR3 is CASSQDRGDTEAFF. The CDR3 nucleotides read TGTGCCAGCAGCCAAGACAGGGGGGATACTGAAGCTTTCTTT.

The gene calls are TRBV24-1 and TRBJ2-7, with TRBD1 matching 9 bases. CDR1 is KGHDR and CDR2 is SFDVKD in the germline V gene. The CDR3 length is 16 residues. Trimming removed 5 bases from V and 2 bases from J; junction bases left unmatched: 9. The CDR3 spells CATSGPTGTGTYEQYF. The CDR3 DNA reads as TGTGCCACCAGTGGTCCTACCGGGACAGGGACCTACGAGCAGTACTTC.

The V gene is TRBV20-1, the J gene TRBJ2-5; D is undetermined. Trimming took off 8 bases at V and 5 bases at J, with 12 bases between the two ends. Germline values: CDR1 DFQATT, CDR2 SNEGSKA (reference sequence). The CDR3 covers 11 residues. For the CDR3, the DNA is TGCAGTTCACCTTACGCGGAGACCCAGTACTTC. Its protein is CSSPYAETQYF.

This clone was detected only once. The J gene is TRBJ1-2, the V gene TRBV9, with unresolved D. Trimming took 0 bases from V and 2 from J, leaving 8 bases between them. CDR3 length equals 14 residues. Germline V gives CDR1 SGDLS, CDR2 YYNGEE. The CDR3 bases are TGTGCCAGCAGCGTAGGCACAGACAACTATGGCTACACCTTC. It translates to CASSVGTDNYGYTF.

The CDR3 DNA reads TGTGCCACCAAGGGGGACAGGGTAGGGGGTGAAGCTTTCTTT. Its protein product is CATKGDRVGGEAFF. The chain links TRBV28 to TRBJ1-1; 9 nucleotides match TRBD1. With 10 bases clipped from V and 7 bases from J, the junction kept 13 bases outside the gene matches. This CDR3 comprises 14 residues. Germline V CDR1 and CDR2: MDHEN, SYDVKM.

This chain connects TRBV27 to TRBJ1-2, with 8 bases matching TRBD1. CDR3 length equals 13 residues. V dropped 3 bases and J dropped 6; count of bases not matched to a gene: 3. Germline V gene sequence: CDR1 MNHEY, CDR2 SMNVEV (reference sequence). DNA for the CDR3: TGTGCCAGCAGTTTTAGACAGGGGAATGGCTACACCTTC. Protein sequence: CASSFRQGNGYTF.

The rearrangement links TRBV18 to TRBJ1-1; no clear D. Between the trimmed V and J ends, which lost 5 bases and 4 bases, there was a span of 17 bases. In germline, CDR1 is KGHSH, CDR2 LQKENI. The CDR3 is made up of 15 amino acids. The DNA of the CDR3 is TGTGCCAGCTCATTGGAGGTTGGGCGCGGCACTGAAGCTTTCTTT. This sequence encodes CASSLEVGRGTEAFF. The variable domain in full, completed from reference TRBV18 and TRBJ1-1, reads NAGVMQNPRHLVRRRGQEARLRCSPMKGHSHVYWYRQLPEEGLKFMVYLQKENIIDESGMPKERFSAEFPKEGPSILRIQQVVRGDSAAYFCASSLEVGRGTEAFFGQGTRLTVV.

The gene calls are TRBV7-9 and TRBJ1-2; D remains ambiguous. CDR3 length: 13 residues. V lost 5 bases and J 5 bases, leaving 12 bases between the germline ends. Germline CDR1 reads SEHNR; CDR2 reads FQNEAQ (reference sequence). The CDR3 DNA is TGTGCCAGCAGCCTCGACGGGATATATGGCTACACCTTC. Protein sequence: CASSLDGIYGYTF.

This clone was recorded only once. The rearrangement links TRBV18 to TRBJ2-7; the D gene is possibly TRBD2 (6 bases). Between the trimmed V and J ends, which lost 5 bases and 4 bases, there was a span of 9 bases. The CDR3 consists of 12 residues. Germline V gene sequence: CDR1 KGHSH, CDR2 LQKENI. The CDR3 region has the DNA TGTGCCAGCTCAGCTGGGAGGTACGAGCAGTACTTC. The encoded protein is CASSAGRYEQYF.

The chain couples TRBV19 to TRBJ1-5, with D tentatively TRBD1 (6 bases). Germline V gene data show CDR1 as LNHDA and CDR2 as SQIVND (reference sequence). CDR3 size: 14 residues. Deletions cut 4 bases from V and 7 bases from J, with 14 bases between. CDR3 DNA: TGTGCCAGTAGTACCCTACAGGGCCCGCAGCCCCAGCATTTT. Its protein is CASSTLQGPQPQHF.

The table lists this clone with a count of one. The gene calls are TRBV30 and TRBJ1-4; D possibly corresponds to TRBD1 (5 bases). This CDR3 has 14 amino acids. Looked up from germline, CDR1 is GTSNPN and CDR2 is SVGIG (reference sequence). V gave up 6 bases and J gave up 3 bases, with 14 bases separating them. The CDR3 nucleotides are TGTGCCTGTTCAGGGAGGCGACCTAATGAAAAACTGTTTTTT. It yields the protein CACSGRRPNEKLFF.